The 25 T cell receptor beta chains below all came from one sample that was sequenced in a study of cytomegalovirus exposure and HLA in healthy donors. Researchers ran the PCR with 60 Vbeta and 13 Jbeta primers. Using immunoSEQ multiplex PCR, the repertoire was profiled, and TCRdb retains in-frame clones only, with some absent. Seen here are approximately 150,000 clones, 84% observed once, and the top ten hold roughly 5%. Sequenced: PBMCs. All receptors come from a girl aged 5-17 years in good health and CMV-seropositive.

The chain carries TRBV29-1 and TRBJ1-2, with D maybe TRBD1 (6 bases). The length of the CDR3 is 16 residues. Trimming shortened V by 6 bases and J by 0 bases, and 20 bases separated the two germline ends. Per the germline V gene, CDR1 is SQVTM and CDR2 is ANQGSEA. This CDR3 reads CSVTQTQTGPNYGYTF. The CDR3 nucleotides are TGCAGCGTGACCCAGACACAGACAGGTCCTAACTATGGCTACACCTTC.

This clone turned up a few times. V usage is TRBV5-1 and J usage is TRBJ2-3; a weak D match, TRBD2 (5 bases). CDR1 and CDR2 (germline): SGHRS, YFSETQ. This CDR3 is 13 amino acids long. Trimming pared 3 bases from V and 6 bases from J, leaving 11 bases between. Here the CDR3 DNA reads TGCGCCAGCAGCTCCGCTAGGAGGGATACGCAGTATTTT. Its protein is CASSSARRDTQYF.

CDR3 sequence: CSGLTGILNEQFF. CDR3 nucleotide sequence: TGCAGCGGTCTGACAGGCATCTTAAATGAGCAGTTCTTC. V gene TRBV29-1 combines with J gene TRBJ2-1, with D tentatively TRBD1 (6 bases). Germline CDR1 reads SQVTM; CDR2 reads ANQGSEA. CDR3 length: 13 amino acids. V lost 7 bases and J 7 bases, leaving 17 bases between the germline ends.

The V gene is TRBV27, the J gene TRBJ2-7; TRBD2 aligns across 8 bases. V was clipped by 0 bases and J by 3 bases; unmatched bases: 4. The germline V gene encodes CDR1 MNHEY and CDR2 SMNVEV (reference sequence). This CDR3 has 15 residues. The CDR3 nucleotides are TGTGCCAGCAGTTTATCAGGCGGGGGGTTCTACGAGCAGTACTTC. Its protein is CASSLSGGGFYEQYF.

This clone has a single count. The gene calls are TRBV2 and TRBJ2-5, with a weak D call TRBD2 (6 bases). CDR1 SNHLY and CDR2 FYNNEI come from the germline V gene. Trimming left V 8 bases short and J 0 bases short, with 10 bases between. This CDR3 region has 13 residues. CDR3 bases: TGTGCCAGCGGGGAGGAGTACCAAGAGACCCAGTACTTC. Translated: CASGEEYQETQYF. Looking up the rest from reference TRBV2 and TRBJ2-5 gives the full variable domain: EPEVTQTPSHQVTQMGQEVILRCVPISNHLYFYWYRQILGQKVEFLVSFYNNEISEKSEIFDDQFSVERPDGSNFTLKIRSTKLEDSAMYFCASGEEYQETQYFGPGTRLLVL.

V and J are TRBV29-1 and TRBJ2-3; 13 nucleotides agree with TRBD2. CDR3 length: 15 amino acids. Germline CDR1 reads SQVTM; CDR2 reads ANQGSEA. J lost 4 bases, V lost 4 bases, and 5 bases had no gene match. The CDR3: CSVVGLAGEADTQYF. The CDR3 DNA reads as TGCAGCGTTGTCGGACTAGCGGGGGAGGCAGATACGCAGTATTTT.

This chain connects TRBV30 to TRBJ2-1; TRBD2 matches at 14 bases. CDR3 length: 16 amino acids. CDR1 and CDR2 (germline): GTSNPN, SVGIG (reference sequence). V was clipped by 3 bases and J by 1 base; unmatched bases: 2. The CDR3 nucleotides are TGTGCCTGGAGCGGACTAGCGGGGGGTTCCTACAATGAGCAGTTCTTC. Amino acids: CAWSGLAGGSYNEQFF.

The chain uses TRBV9 and TRBJ2-5; 7 bases align to TRBD2. CDR1 is SGDLS and CDR2 is YYNGEE in the germline V gene. J lost 4 bases, V lost 7 bases, and 10 bases had no gene match. The CDR3 spans 14 residues. The CDR3 protein is CASAAGVTPETQYF. For the CDR3, the DNA is TGTGCCAGCGCTGCGGGGGTTACCCCAGAGACCCAGTACTTC. The full variable domain, in which reference TRBV9 and TRBJ2-5 provide the parts outside the CDR3, is DSGVTQTPKHLITATGQRVTLRCSPRSGDLSVYWYQQSLDQGLQFLIQYYNGEERAKGNILERFSAQQFPDLHSELNLSSLELGDSALYFCASAAGVTPETQYFGPGTRLLVL.

As for this clone: One end of the junction fails to match germline, which may point to a read error. The V gene is TRBV2, the J gene TRBJ2-3; tentatively, D is TRBD1 (7 bases). The CDR3 is made up of 11 amino acids. Germline values: CDR1 SNHLY, CDR2 FYNNEI. CDR3 in DNA: TGTGCCAGCAGTGAAGTGGAGGGGGCGGTATTT. Translated: CASSEVEGAVF.

The rearrangement joins TRBV19 to TRBJ1-1; D not certain. V gave up 2 bases and J gave up 11 bases, with 15 bases separating them. CDR1 is LNHDA and CDR2 is SQIVND in the germline V gene (reference sequence). The CDR3 totals 13 residues. In nucleotides, the CDR3 is TGTGCCAGTAGTATAAATGGGTTAGGGAGCGCTTTCTTT. Translated: CASSINGLGSAFF.

The chain couples TRBV7-8 to TRBJ1-3, with D tentatively TRBD1 (6 bases). Germline CDR1 SGHVS, CDR2 FQNEAQ. The CDR3 spans 15 residues. V lost 1 base and J 4 bases, leaving 11 bases between the germline ends. CDR3 in DNA: TGTGCCAGCAGCTTAGAGACAGGCTCCGGAAACACCATATATTTT. It codes for CASSLETGSGNTIYF.

The V gene is TRBV7-9, the J gene TRBJ1-2, with D possibly matching TRBD1 (5 bases). From germline, CDR1 is SEHNR and CDR2 FQNEAQ (reference sequence). The CDR3 runs to 16 residues. V shed 4 bases and J shed 6 bases, with 21 bases lying between them. The CDR3, as DNA: TGTGCCAGCAGCTCGTTGGACAAGAAGAAAGTGGATGGCTACACCTTC. Translated, it gives CASSSLDKKKVDGYTF.

The chain recombines TRBV15 with TRBJ1-2; D is unclear. CDR3 length: 15 residues. Between the trimmed V and J ends, which lost 3 bases and 2 bases, there was a span of 13 bases. From germline, CDR1 is LNHNV and CDR2 YYDKDF (reference sequence). CDR3 region: CATSRYSGGNYGYTF. The CDR3 DNA is TGTGCCACCAGCAGGTATTCGGGAGGGAACTATGGCTACACCTTC.

The V gene is TRBV5-4, the J gene TRBJ1-1; perhaps TRBD1 as D (5 bases). CDR1 SGHNT and CDR2 YYREEE come from the germline V gene (reference sequence). The CDR3 extends over 13 amino acids. Trimming shortened V by 4 bases and J by 3 bases, and 10 bases separated the two germline ends. The CDR3 DNA follows: TGTGCCAGCAGCAGACAGTCTGACACTGAAGCTTTCTTT. Translating gives CASSRQSDTEAFF.

The genes are TRBV6-5 and TRBJ1-2; TRBD1 is a possible D gene (6 bases). Germline CDR1 reads MNHEY; CDR2 reads SVGAGI. The germline V and J ends were trimmed by 9 bases and 8 bases, with 19 bases remaining between them. The CDR3 has 13 amino acids. In nucleotides, the CDR3 is TGTGCCAGTCGTGTCAGGGGCCCCTCGGGCTACACCTTC. This encodes CASRVRGPSGYTF.

This clone appeared once. At one end, the junction sequence differs from germline, possibly due to a read error. The chain couples TRBV7-9 to TRBJ1-4, with 11 bases matching TRBD1. Germline CDR1 and CDR2: SEHNR and FQNEAQ (reference sequence). This CDR3 has 17 residues. The CDR3 sequence is CSSSLRNTGTGGEKLFF. CDR3 DNA: TGTTCCAGCAGCCTCAGAAATACCGGGACAGGGGGTGAAAAACTGTTTTTT.

The chain is built from TRBV11-1 and TRBJ1-1; a weak D match, TRBD1 (6 bases). The CDR3 has 14 amino acids. Per the germline V gene, CDR1 is SGHAT and CDR2 is FQDESV (reference sequence). V was trimmed by 3 bases and J by 2 bases, leaving 10 bases between them. The CDR3 DNA sequence: TGTGCCAGCAGCTTGGGGGCCCTCAACACTGAAGCTTTCTTT. Its protein is CASSLGALNTEAFF.

This chain connects TRBV10-1 to TRBJ2-2; D is unclear. With 5 bases removed from V and 1 base from J, the gap between germline ends came to 8 bases. Germline-derived CDR1 and CDR2 are WNHNN and SYGVQD (reference sequence). This CDR3 has 14 residues. CDR3 region: CASSSLLNTGELFF. The CDR3 DNA reads TGCGCCAGCAGTTCACTCTTGAACACCGGGGAGCTGTTTTTT.

The chain is built from TRBV7-9 and TRBJ2-7; 10 nucleotides match TRBD2. The CDR3 sequence is 16 residues long. Germline V gene data show CDR1 as SEHNR and CDR2 as FQNEAQ (reference sequence). The V segment lost 5 bases and the J segment 7 bases; nucleotides outside the gene matches: 14. The CDR3 bases are TGTGCCAGCAGCCCCCTAGCGGGGGCCGATTTACGAGAGCAGTACTTC. Amino acid sequence: CASSPLAGADLREQYF.

This sequence joins TRBV5-1 and TRBJ2-1; TRBD1 matches 7 bases. V was clipped by 4 bases and J by 7 bases; unmatched bases: 5. CDR1 is SGHRS, CDR2 YFSETQ, per germline. The length of the CDR3 is 13 residues. CDR3 loop: CASSLTTGNEQFF. The DNA of the CDR3 is TGCGCCAGCAGCCTAACGACAGGGAATGAGCAGTTCTTC. Variable domain in full (rest from reference TRBV5-1 and TRBJ2-1): KAGVTQTPRYLIKTRGQQVTLSCSPISGHRSVSWYQQTPGQGLQFLFEYFSETQRNKGNFPGRFSGRQFSNSRSEMNVSTLELGDSALYLCASSLTTGNEQFFGPGTRLTVL.

In this sample, this clone turned up a few times. This sequence joins TRBV7-9 and TRBJ1-4; D is uncertain. This CDR3 comprises 15 residues. V lost 5 bases, J lost 8 bases, and 18 bases lay in between. Looked up from germline, CDR1 is SEHNR and CDR2 is FQNEAQ (reference sequence). CDR3 region: CASSPLRVSEEKLFF. In nucleotides, the CDR3 is TGTGCCAGCAGCCCCCTCCGGGTTTCGGAAGAAAAACTGTTTTTT.

V gene TRBV27 combines with J gene TRBJ1-1, with D uncertain. The CDR3 extends over 15 amino acids. Trimming removed 3 bases from V and 1 base from J, with 12 bases in between. Germline loops: CDR1 MNHEY, CDR2 SMNVEV (reference sequence). The CDR3 here is CASSFSGLRNTEAFF. CDR3 in DNA: TGTGCCAGCAGTTTCTCCGGACTAAGGAACACTGAAGCTTTCTTT.

This chain connects TRBV5-1 to TRBJ1-1, with 11 bases matching TRBD1. With V trimmed by 7 bases and J by 3 bases, 8 bases remained unmatched. This CDR3 region has 15 residues. Germline V gives CDR1 SGHRS, CDR2 YFSETQ. The CDR3 spells CASWTGGAADTEAFF. The CDR3 DNA reads TGCGCCAGCTGGACAGGGGGCGCCGCGGACACTGAAGCTTTCTTT.

This chain joins TRBV5-1 and TRBJ1-1; 8 bases are shared with TRBD1. The CDR3 has 14 amino acids. The V segment lost 0 bases and the J segment 3 bases; nucleotides outside the gene matches: 1. Germline CDR1 SGHRS, CDR2 YFSETQ. CDR3 sequence: CASSLAGGDTEAFF. In DNA form, the CDR3 reads TGCGCCAGCAGCTTGGCAGGGGGCGACACTGAAGCTTTCTTT.

The genes are TRBV4-1 and TRBJ1-3; unclear D gene. Germline lookup yields CDR1 MGHRA and CDR2 YSYEKL. Trimming shortened V by 4 bases and J by 4 bases, and 14 bases separated the two germline ends. CDR3 length equals 15 residues. The CDR3 DNA reads as TGCGCCAGCAGCCCCTTTCCGGAGCCCGGAAACACCATATATTTT. It translates to CASSPFPEPGNTIYF.